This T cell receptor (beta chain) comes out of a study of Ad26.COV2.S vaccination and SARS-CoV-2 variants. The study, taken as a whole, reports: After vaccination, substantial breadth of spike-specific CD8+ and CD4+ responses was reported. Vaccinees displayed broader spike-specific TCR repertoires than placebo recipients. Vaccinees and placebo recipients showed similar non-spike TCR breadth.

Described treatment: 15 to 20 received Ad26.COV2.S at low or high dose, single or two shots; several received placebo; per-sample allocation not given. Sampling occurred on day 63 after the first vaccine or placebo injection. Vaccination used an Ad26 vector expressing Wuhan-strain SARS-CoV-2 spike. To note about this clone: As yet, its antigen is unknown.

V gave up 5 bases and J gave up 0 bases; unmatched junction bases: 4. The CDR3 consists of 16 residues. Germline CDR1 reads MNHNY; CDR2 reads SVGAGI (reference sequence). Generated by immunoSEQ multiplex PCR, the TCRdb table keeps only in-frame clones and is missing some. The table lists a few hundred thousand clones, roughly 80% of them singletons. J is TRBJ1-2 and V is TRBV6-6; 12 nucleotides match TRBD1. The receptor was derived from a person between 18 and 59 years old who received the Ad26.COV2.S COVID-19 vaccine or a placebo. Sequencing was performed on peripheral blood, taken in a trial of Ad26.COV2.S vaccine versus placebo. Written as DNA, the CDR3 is TGTGCCAGCAGTCAGGGACAGGGGGCTCCTAACTATGGCTACACCTTC. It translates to CASSQGQGAPNYGYTF.